Detailed here is one TCR beta chain. The antigen is unknown. This specimen comes from a study of CXCR3-negative and CXCR3-positive naive CD8 T cells. Study-level information: TRB reads totalled about 140 million, about 1.5 +/- 0.3 million per library.

Study-level results: Naive subsets did not differ in surface CD5, and TRB CDR3 properties served to infer TCR strength. The level of CXCR3 expression partially decreased after cryopreservation; the majority of assays used fresh PBMCs. Memory cells diverged, while naive CXCR3-positive and CXCR3-negative cells had similar TRBV-TRBJ usage.

The CDR3 loop spans 13 amino acids. Germline V CDR1 and CDR2: MDHEN, SYDVKM. TRB cDNA libraries were made by UMI-labeled 5' RACE. TCRdb re-called the 5' RACE reads; every CDR3 protein appears as one record, without DNA. This table lists approximately 49,000 distinct CDR3 sequences. V gene TRBV28 combines with J gene TRBJ2-7. Sequencing was performed on memory CD8+ T cells from blood. The sequence was obtained from a human donor in good health. Some clones in this sample may be carry-over from other donors' samples. CDR3 amino acids: CASGLAVSYEQYF.